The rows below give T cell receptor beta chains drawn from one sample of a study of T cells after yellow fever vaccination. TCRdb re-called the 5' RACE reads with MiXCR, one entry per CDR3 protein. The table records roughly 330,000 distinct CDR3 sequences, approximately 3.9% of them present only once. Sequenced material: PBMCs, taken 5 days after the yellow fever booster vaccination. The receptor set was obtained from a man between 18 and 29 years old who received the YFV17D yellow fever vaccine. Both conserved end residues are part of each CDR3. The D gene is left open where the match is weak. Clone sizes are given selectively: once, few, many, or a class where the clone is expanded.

TGTGCCAGCACCTACTTGGGGTGGGACAGCACCAACTATGGCTACACCTTC	CASTYLGWDSTNYGYTF	TRBJ1-2	few	TRBV12-3/TRBV12-4	TRBD1
TGTGCCAGCAGCTTTGGTTGGGGGCATGCGAGTGGCTACACCTTC	CASSFGWGHASGYTF	TRBJ1-2	NA	TRBV5-6	NA
TGCAGTGCTAGGTCTCAAGGAAGCGGGGGGGCAGATACGCAGTATTTT	CSARSQGSGGADTQYF	TRBJ2-3	NA	TRBV20-1	TRBD2
TGCGCCAGCAGCGTGAGACAGGGCGCAACTAATGAAAAACTGTTTTTT	CASSVRQGATNEKLFF	TRBJ1-4	few	TRBV5-1	TRBD1
TGCAGTGTTCCGGACAGGGGTCTTCCAGATGAGCAGTTCTTC	CSVPDRGLPDEQFF	TRBJ2-1	NA	TRBV20-1	TRBD1
TGTGCCAGCGAGTCCGGACAGGGTAACACAGATACGCAGTATTTT	CASESGQGNTDTQYF	TRBJ2-3	many	TRBV28	TRBD1
TGCGCCAGCAGCCAAGAGGGCACCCCCGGCACAGATACGCAGTATTTT	CASSQEGTPGTDTQYF	TRBJ2-3	many	TRBV4-3	NA
TGCGCCAGCAGTTGGACCTCGGACTTCCAAGAGACCCAGTACTTC	CASSWTSDFQETQYF	TRBJ2-5	few	TRBV5-1	NA
TGTGCCAGCAGCCCCTCGTGGTTAACGGGGAATGAGCAGTTCTTC	CASSPSWLTGNEQFF	TRBJ2-1	NA	TRBV11-3	NA
TGCAGCGTTGAAGATCATGGGTCATTAAGAGATACGCAGTATTTT	CSVEDHGSLRDTQYF	TRBJ2-3	many	TRBV29-1	NA
TGCAGTGCTGACGACATGAGCCGGGCGGTGTATTCACCCCTCCACTTT	CSADDMSRAVYSPLHF	TRBJ1-6	NA	TRBV20-1	NA
TGCAGCGTTGAACGTAGGGGGGACACCGGGGAGCTGTTTTTT	CSVERRGDTGELFF	TRBJ2-2	NA	TRBV29-1	NA
TGTGCCAGCTCACCACCCAGTGGCGGAAATTCACCCCTCCACTTT	CASSPPSGGNSPLHF	TRBJ1-6	many	TRBV18	NA
TGTGCCAGCAGTAGGGCTGCAATTGGAAACACCATATATTTT	CASSRAAIGNTIYF	TRBJ1-3	NA	TRBV7-9	NA
TGTGCCAGCAGCTTAGATCCAGGCGTCAAGGGGCCCCAGCATTTT	CASSLDPGVKGPQHF	TRBJ1-5	NA	TRBV7-2	NA
TGTGCCAGCTCACGAGGGACGGTCATGGAGCAGTACTTC	CASSRGTVMEQYF	TRBJ2-7	few	TRBV18	NA
TGCGCCAGCAGCCCCGCTAGAATCGGGCCGAATGAGCAGTTCTTC	CASSPARIGPNEQFF	TRBJ2-1	many	TRBV5-1	NA
TGTGCCAGCACCGGAGAAAGGGGAGGCAATCAGCCCCAGCATTTT	CASTGERGGNQPQHF	TRBJ1-5	many	TRBV25-1	NA
TGTGCCACAAGGGACAGAGGCACTGAAGCTTTCTTT	CATRDRGTEAFF	TRBJ1-1	many	TRBV19	TRBD1
TGCAGTGCTAGAGTATTACGGACGGCAAAAAACATTCAGTACTTC	CSARVLRTAKNIQYF	TRBJ2-4	NA	TRBV20-1	NA
TGTGCCAGCAGCTTAGAGTGGGGATCGGTCACCGGGGAGCTGTTTTTT	CASSLEWGSVTGELFF	TRBJ2-2	NA	TRBV7-2	NA
TGTGCTAGCAGCCAGCTCCCGGGGGGAGGGACCTACAATGAGCAGTTCTTC	CASSQLPGGGTYNEQFF	TRBJ2-1	NA	TRBV7-7	TRBD2
TGTGCCAGCAGCCAAGGGACGGTGCTGAACACCGGGGAGCTGTTTTTT	CASSQGTVLNTGELFF	TRBJ2-2	NA	TRBV4-2	NA
TGTGCCAGCTCACGGAAAGCGGGACAGGGTTACCCGAACACTGAAGCTTTCTTT	CASSRKAGQGYPNTEAFF	TRBJ1-1	few	TRBV18	TRBD1
TGCAGTGCTACGAGTCCGGGACAGGAGATTTTTTATGGCTACACCTTC	CSATSPGQEIFYGYTF	TRBJ1-2	NA	TRBV20-1	TRBD1
TGTGCCTGGAGTCGAGGGAACCAAGAGACCCAGTACTTC	CAWSRGNQETQYF	TRBJ2-5	many	TRBV30	NA
TGCGCCAGCAGTTCGGGGGATCGCAGCACAGATACGCAGTATTTT	CASSSGDRSTDTQYF	TRBJ2-3	NA	TRBV5-1	NA
TGCGCCAGCAGCGCGGACTTCACAGATACGCAGTATTTT	CASSADFTDTQYF	TRBJ2-3	many	TRBV5-1	NA
TGCGCCAGCAGCTTCCCCCGACAGGGGGGGAGCACAGATACGCAGTATTTT	CASSFPRQGGSTDTQYF	TRBJ2-3	NA	TRBV5-1	TRBD1
TGTGCCAGCAGATTGTCTAGCACAGATACGCAGTATTTT	CASRLSSTDTQYF	TRBJ2-3	few	TRBV6-2/TRBV6-3	NA
TGTGCCAGCTCTAGGGGGCAGGCCGACTCCACAGATACGCAGTATTTT	CASSRGQADSTDTQYF	TRBJ2-3	few	TRBV18	TRBD1
TGTGCCAGCAGGGTTTTATCGAACACCGGGGAGCTGTTTTTT	CASRVLSNTGELFF	TRBJ2-2	many	TRBV3-1	NA
TGTGCCAGCAGCCAAGTAACTGGTGGCTACACCTTC	CASSQVTGGYTF	TRBJ1-2	NA	TRBV3-1	NA
TGTGCCAGCAGTTTCAAGGACAGGGGGACTGAAGCTTTCTTT	CASSFKDRGTEAFF	TRBJ1-1	many	TRBV6-5	TRBD1
TGTGCCATCAGTGAGTCGAGGCAGGGGCATGGCTACACCTTC	CAISESRQGHGYTF	TRBJ1-2	many	TRBV10-3	NA
TGCAGTGCTGGACGTTACTACAGGGGGGGAGAGACCCAGTACTTC	CSAGRYYRGGETQYF	TRBJ2-5	few	TRBV20-1	NA
TGCAGCGTTGCAACAGGGAATCAGCCCCAGCATTTT	CSVATGNQPQHF	TRBJ1-5	NA	TRBV29-1	NA
TGTGCCAGCAGTGACTTTATTGGTGGGGATCGGAATGGCTACACCTTC	CASSDFIGGDRNGYTF	TRBJ1-2	few	TRBV6-4	NA
TGCGCCAGCAGCCCAGGGGGTCTTTCTACTAATGAAAAACTGTTTTTT	CASSPGGLSTNEKLFF	TRBJ1-4	NA	TRBV5-1	TRBD1
TGTGCCAGCAGCTTAGCTCCTCCGAGCTCTGGAAACACCATATATTTT	CASSLAPPSSGNTIYF	TRBJ1-3	NA	TRBV7-2	NA
TGTGCCAGCAGCAAATTCCAGGGGTATGAGCAGTTCTTC	CASSKFQGYEQFF	TRBJ2-1	many	TRBV21-1	NA
TGTGCCAGCACCAGGGTGGGGGGGAAGGAGACCCAGTACTTC	CASTRVGGKETQYF	TRBJ2-5	NA	TRBV7-2	TRBD2
TGTGCCAGTAGTCCGGACAGGCCGAGGTGGACCTACGAGCAGTACTTC	CASSPDRPRWTYEQYF	TRBJ2-7	few	TRBV19	TRBD1
TGTGCCAGCAGTTACTCGGCTAGCGGGGCCGGAGGTGGTGAGCAGTTCTTC	CASSYSASGAGGGEQFF	TRBJ2-1	many	TRBV6-6	TRBD2
TGTGCCAGCAGCTCACACGGATTCTCCTACGAGCAGTACTTC	CASSSHGFSYEQYF	TRBJ2-7	few	TRBV7-2	NA
TGCGCCAGCAGCACCCCCGGGACAGAAGTAGGTACGCAGTATTTT	CASSTPGTEVGTQYF	TRBJ2-3	many	TRBV5-1	TRBD1
TGCAGTGCTAGAGGAGCGGACAATGAGCAGTTCTTC	CSARGADNEQFF	TRBJ2-1	many	TRBV20-1	NA
TGTGCCAGCAGCTTCATTTATCGGGGACAAGAGACCCAGTACTTC	CASSFIYRGQETQYF	TRBJ2-5	few	TRBV5-6	NA
TGTGCCAGCAGCTTAGGAATTGTTTGGGGGGAGCTGTTTTTT	CASSLGIVWGELFF	TRBJ2-2	NA	TRBV7-2	NA
TGTGCCAGAAGCAAGACCGACAGGGGACCTGGAAACACCATATATTTT	CARSKTDRGPGNTIYF	TRBJ1-3	once	TRBV5-3	TRBD1
TGTGCCAGCAGTCCCTCAGAGGCCTATGGCTACACCTTC	CASSPSEAYGYTF	TRBJ1-2	NA	TRBV6-2/TRBV6-3	NA
TGTGCCAGCGGAGGTACTCCTGAATCGATCCAGTTCTTC	CASGGTPESIQFF	TRBJ2-1	many	TRBV6-1	NA
TGTGCCAACCGAGGGACTGAGAACACCGGGGAGCTGTTTTTT	CANRGTENTGELFF	TRBJ2-2	many	TRBV10-3	NA
TGCAGTGCTAGAGTGCACTGGGACAGGGATAGCAATCAGCCCCAGCATTTT	CSARVHWDRDSNQPQHF	TRBJ1-5	many	TRBV20-1	TRBD1